The next 6 T cell receptor beta chains were all read from a single sample in a study of T cells in Graves' hyperthyroidism and ophthalmopathy. What was amplified from RNA transcripts were TCR beta CDR3 regions. A set of HTBI primers served as the primers for a first-round RT-PCR of the TCR CDR3. TCRdb independently ran MiXCR on the multiplex PCR reads; one entry per CDR3 protein. The repertoire holds some 360,000 distinct CDR3 sequences, with more than 11% as singletons. Sequenced: blood. These receptors were collected from a woman aged 60 to 75 with Graves' hyperthyroidism.

The sample holds many counts of this clonotype. This rearrangement joins TRBV3-1 to TRBJ2-6, with TRBD1 identical over 7 bases. Per germline, CDR1 LGHDT and CDR2 YNNKEL (reference sequence). Losses at the gene ends were 3 bases for V and 2 bases for J; bases not matched to a gene: 1. This CDR3 region has 15 residues. This CDR3 reads CASSHDRAGANVLTF. In nucleotides, the CDR3 is TGTGCCAGCAGCCACGACAGGGCTGGGGCCAACGTCCTGACTTTC.

This clonotype was detected ten times or more. The chain is built from TRBV20-1 and TRBJ2-3; no reliable D call. Germline loops: CDR1 DFQATT, CDR2 SNEGSKA (reference sequence). CDR3 length: 12 amino acids. The V end lost 5 bases, the J end lost 2 bases, and 8 bases lay between the germline ends. This chain's CDR3 is CSADGNTDTQYF. As DNA, the CDR3 is TGCAGTGCTGACGGTAACACAGATACGCAGTATTTT.

The J gene is TRBJ2-5, the V gene TRBV13; 7 bases map to TRBD1. V lost 5 bases and J lost 3; bases outside the gene matches: 6. Germline V gene data show CDR1 as PRHDT and CDR2 as FYEKMQ (reference sequence). The CDR3 has 14 residues. The CDR3 sequence: CASSLTGAKETQYF. The CDR3 DNA follows: TGTGCCAGCAGCCTCACAGGGGCTAAAGAGACCCAGTACTTC.

This clonotype was picked up many times. V usage is TRBV3-1 and J usage is TRBJ2-1; unclear D gene. The germline V gene has CDR1 LGHDT and CDR2 YNNKEL (reference sequence). The V end lost 0 bases, the J end lost 3 bases, and 12 bases lay between the germline ends. This CDR3 region has 16 residues. CDR3 sequence: CASSQELKWLYNEQFF. Written as DNA, the CDR3 is TGTGCCAGCAGCCAAGAATTGAAATGGCTCTACAATGAGCAGTTCTTC.

This clonotype came up many times. This sequence joins TRBV30 and TRBJ2-6, with 8 nucleotides matching TRBD1. Germline CDR1 and CDR2: GTSNPN and SVGIG (reference sequence). V gave up 5 bases and J gave up 2 bases; unmatched junction bases: 2. This CDR3 contains 14 residues. CDR3 DNA sequence: TGTGCCTGGTGGACAGGGACTGGGGCCAACGTCCTGACTTTC. It yields the protein CAWWTGTGANVLTF.

This clonotype was counted between two and nine times. V and J are TRBV15 and TRBJ2-1; 10 bases fit TRBD2. The length of the CDR3 is 17 residues. Germline V gives CDR1 LNHNV, CDR2 YYDKDF (reference sequence). V gave up 3 bases and J gave up 4 bases; unmatched junction bases: 9. CDR3 loop: CATSSSSGSPLYNEQFF. CDR3 DNA sequence: TGTGCCACCAGCAGTTCTAGCGGGAGTCCCCTTTACAATGAGCAGTTCTTC.